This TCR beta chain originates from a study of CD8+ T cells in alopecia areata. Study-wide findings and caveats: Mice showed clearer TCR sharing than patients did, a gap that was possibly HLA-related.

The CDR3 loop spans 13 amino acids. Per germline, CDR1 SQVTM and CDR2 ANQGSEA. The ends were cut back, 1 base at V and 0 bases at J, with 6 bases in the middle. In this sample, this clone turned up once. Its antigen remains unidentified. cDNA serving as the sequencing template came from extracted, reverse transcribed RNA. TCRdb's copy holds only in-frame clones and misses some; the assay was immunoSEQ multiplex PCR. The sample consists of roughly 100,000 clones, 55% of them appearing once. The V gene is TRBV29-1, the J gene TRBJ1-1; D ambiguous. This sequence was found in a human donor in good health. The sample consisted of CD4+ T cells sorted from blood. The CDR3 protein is CSVEVGVNTEAFF. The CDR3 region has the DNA TGCAGCGTTGAAGTCGGAGTGAACACTGAAGCTTTCTTT. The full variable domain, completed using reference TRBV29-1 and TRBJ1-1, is SAVISQKPSRDICQRGTSLTIQCQVDSQVTMMFWYRQQPGQSLTLIATANQGSEATYESGFVIDKFPISRPNLTFSTLTVSNMSPEDSSIYLCSVEVGVNTEAFFGQGTRLTVV.